This T cell receptor (beta chain) originates from a study of blood T cell repertoires in COVID-19. Measured with immunoSEQ multiplex PCR; TCRdb has only the in-frame clones, and not every one. This sample carries roughly 300,000 clones, around 87% of them seen once, and the ten largest clones take about 5.2%. The receptor's source is a woman aged 30 to 39 who had recovered from COVID-19. Sequenced sample: PBMCs or T cells enriched from blood (not recorded which).

CDR3 sequence reads: CASSRGVADNEQFF. CDR3 in DNA: TGCGCCAGCAGCAGGGGTGTGGCGGACAATGAGCAGTTCTTC. The gene calls are TRBV4-3 and TRBJ2-1; perhaps TRBD1 as D (5 bases). Trimming took off 5 bases at V and 5 bases at J, with 13 bases between the two ends. CDR1 LGHNA and CDR2 YSLEER come from the germline V gene. This CDR3 contains 14 residues.